Listed below are T cell receptor beta chains from one sample, sequenced in a study of blood T cell repertoires in COVID-19. The table came from immunoSEQ multiplex PCR; TCRdb's copy has only in-frame clones and leaves some out. The sample carries fewer than 65,000 clones, around 90% recorded once. Sequenced material: peripheral blood. The receptor set was obtained from a man aged 50-60 years with acute or convalescent COVID-19. CDR3s include the opening cysteine and the closing phenylalanine or tryptophan. The D gene is left open where the match is weak. Some rows mark clone size as missing; the rest say once, few, many or name a class of expanded clone.

d_call	clone_size	v_call	j_call	cdr3_aa	cdr3_nt
TRBD1	-	TRBV24-1	TRBJ1-2	CATSDFDRGYGYTF	TGTGCCACCAGTGATTTCGACAGGGGATATGGCTACACCTTC
TRBD2	-	TRBV5-1	TRBJ2-1	CASSSIAGADNEQFF	TGCGCCAGCAGTTCCATAGCGGGGGCCGACAATGAGCAGTTCTTC
-	-	TRBV24-1	TRBJ1-2	CATSPAGTLYGYTF	TGTGCCACCAGCCCCGCAGGCACCCTGTATGGCTACACCTTC
-	-	TRBV3-1/TRBV3-2	TRBJ1-5	CASSRASNQPQHF	TGTGCCAGCAGCCGGGCCAGCAATCAGCCCCAGCATTTT
-	few	TRBV29-1	TRBJ1-2	CSGLGGTNYGYTF	TGCAGCGGCTTAGGGGGTACTAACTATGGCTACACCTTC
TRBD2	-	TRBV5-1	TRBJ2-1	CASSTSGTTYNEQFF	TGCGCCAGCAGCACCAGCGGGACCACCTACAATGAGCAGTTCTTC
-	-	TRBV27	TRBJ1-4	CASSWGATNEKLFF	TGTGCCAGCAGTTGGGGGGCAACTAATGAAAAACTGTTTTTT
TRBD1	-	TRBV2	TRBJ1-2	CASGQGIKTNYGYTF	TGTGCCAGTGGACAGGGGATTAAAACTAACTATGGCTACACCTTC
-	-	TRBV18	TRBJ2-3	CASSPMQSTDTQYF	TGTGCCAGCTCACCCATGCAGAGCACAGATACGCAGTATTTT
TRBD2	once	TRBV4-2	TRBJ2-1	CASSPREAGGNEQFF	TGTGCCAGCAGCCCCCGTGAAGCGGGGGGCAATGAGCAGTTCTTC
-	-	TRBV18	TRBJ2-2	CASSRDTMNTGELFF	TGTGCCAGCTCACGGGACACCATGAACACCGGGGAGCTGTTTTTT
-	-	TRBV15	TRBJ1-1	CATSRERTVNTEAFF	TGTGCCACCAGCAGAGAACGTACAGTGAACACTGAAGCTTTCTTT
TRBD2	once	TRBV7-2	TRBJ2-5	CASSRDQPGLQYF	TGTGCCAGCAGCCGCGACCAACCGGGACTACAGTACTTC
-	-	TRBV18	TRBJ1-6	CASSPPNLDNSPLHF	TGTGCCAGCTCACCACCGAACCTAGATAATTCACCCCTCCACTTT
-	-	TRBV11-2	TRBJ2-1	CASSLGGGSYNEQFF	TGTGCCAGCAGCTTAGGAGGGGGCTCCTACAATGAGCAGTTCTTC
TRBD1	once	TRBV7-8	TRBJ2-7	CASRLGTGAYEEQYF	TGTGCCAGCCGCTTAGGTACAGGGGCCTACGAAGAGCAGTACTTC
TRBD2	-	TRBV9	TRBJ2-7	CASSAMGGSSFYEQYF	TGTGCCAGCAGCGCTATGGGGGGGAGTAGCTTCTACGAGCAGTACTTC
TRBD1	-	TRBV28	TRBJ1-2	CATTTGFGYTF	TGTGCCACCACGACAGGGTTCGGCTACACCTTC